This T cell receptor beta chain was captured by sequencing in a study of type 1 regulatory T cells (dated by TCRdb to the early 2020s). With respect to the entire study: An in vitro protocol by which a Tr1-enriched, alloantigen-specific CD4 T cell product named T-allo10 was generated was characterized in the study. T-allo10 was being tested clinically in patients with hematological malignancies who were undergoing allogeneic hematopoietic stem cell transplantation. Overall study results and their limits: Compared with non-Tr1 cells, Tr1 cells had a TCR repertoire that was more restricted, a finding the study read as clonal expansion induced by alloantigen.

Relative to germline, V is 0 bases shorter and J is 6 bases shorter, with 11 bases between their ends. The CDR3 runs 14 residues from the cysteine to the phenylalanine. Only the CDR3 part of the read is kept: 42 bases, read in frame from the first base. Sequences SGDLS (CDR1) and YYNGEE (CDR2) are obtained from the germline V gene. The sequencing machine was an Illumina MiSeq. Starting from the raw public reads, TCRdb applied fastp trimming at Q25, assembled clones with MiXCR and retained in-frame beta chains. Merged by CDR3 protein, the rows form single entries marked with the most common genes and DNA. The sample table lists tens of thousands of distinct CDR3 sequences, around 21% of them with a count of one. 8.3% of the sample lies in the top ten. Notes on this clonotype: This receptor's antigen is unknown. No clone much larger than this one lies a single base away; base qualities are absent.

This sequence uses TRBV9 and TRBJ2-3; no confident D gene assignment can be made. This TCR came from a human donor in good health. The sequenced material came from cultured type 1 regulatory T (Tr1) cells, either the whole culture or a sorted fraction (not recorded which). Interpreted using the paper, the cell subset or site label stands for: type 1 regulatory T cells sorted from the T-allo10 product. The CDR3 region has the sequence CASSVGMGVDTQYF. The bases read TGTGCCAGCAGCGTAGGGATGGGCGTGGATACGCAGTATTTT. Here the CDR3 is joined to the reference TRBV9 and TRBJ2-3 genes, and the full variable domain is: DSGVTQTPKHLITATGQRVTLRCSPRSGDLSVYWYQQSLDQGLQFLIQYYNGEERAKGNILERFSAQQFPDLHSELNLSSLELGDSALYFCASSVGMGVDTQYFGPGTRLTVL.